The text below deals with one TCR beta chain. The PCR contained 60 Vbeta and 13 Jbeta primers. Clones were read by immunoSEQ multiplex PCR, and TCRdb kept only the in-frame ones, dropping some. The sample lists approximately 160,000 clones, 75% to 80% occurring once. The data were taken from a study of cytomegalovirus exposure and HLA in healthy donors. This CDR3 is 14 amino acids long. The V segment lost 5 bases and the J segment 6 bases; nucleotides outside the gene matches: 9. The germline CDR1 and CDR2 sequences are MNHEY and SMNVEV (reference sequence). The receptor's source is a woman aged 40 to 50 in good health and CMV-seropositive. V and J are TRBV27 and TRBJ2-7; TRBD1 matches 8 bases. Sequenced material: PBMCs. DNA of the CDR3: TGTGCCAGCAGTCTGACAGGGGTAGGAGGCGAGCAGTACTTC. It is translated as CASSLTGVGGEQYF.